This T cell receptor (beta chain) was sequenced in a study of blood T cell repertoires in COVID-19. As processed by the authors: Amplified reference gene primers provided the basis for estimating nucleated cell counts. Profiled with immunoSEQ multiplex PCR; TCRdb holds only in-frame clones, not every one. The V and J calls and clone size are taken from that table; D and trimming were inferred from the DNA. Here the sample spans some 400,000 clones, over 65% being singletons. The CDR3 is made up of 16 amino acids. J gave up 4 bases and V 4 bases, and 6 bases lay outside the gene matches. Germline V gene lookup returns CDR1 SGHAT and CDR2 FQNNGV.

The sequence came from a human donor with acute or convalescent COVID-19. The donor label of this sample is uncertain. The J gene is TRBJ2-3, the V gene TRBV11-2; TRBD2 aligns across 12 bases. Sequencing was performed on peripheral blood. In DNA, the CDR3 is TGTGCCAGCAGCTCTTCTAGCGGGGGGGCGGCAGATACGCAGTATTTT. It specifies CASSSSSGGAADTQYF.